The 5 T cell receptor beta chains below all came from one sample that was sequenced in a study of T cell changes during pregnancy in multiple sclerosis (dated 2019 in TCRdb). Libraries were built with the immunoSEQ multiplex PCR assay. The immuneACCESS repertoire file appears here via TCRdb, limited to in-frame rearrangements. These files lack a portion of the clones; in checked studies, under half of the deficit traces to unresolved V genes, and the cause of the others is not known. A total of 55,000 to 75,000 clones appear in this sample, approximately 90% of them only once. The ten largest clones represent 1.4% to 1.5% of the sample. The specimen was peripheral blood, collected in the third trimester of pregnancy. The receptor set was obtained from a female donor in good health, enrolled as a control in a pregnancy study.

The chain combines TRBV7-9 with TRBJ2-7; weak D call: TRBD1 (5 bases). This CDR3 has 12 amino acids. Germline loops: CDR1 SEHNR, CDR2 FQNEAQ (reference sequence). Between the trimmed V and J ends, which lost 8 bases and 3 bases, there was a span of 11 bases. In DNA, the CDR3 is TGTGCCAGCCTGAATAGGGGCTACGAGCAGTACTTC. Its translation: CASLNRGYEQYF.

The chain uses TRBV9 and TRBJ1-1; 9 bases are a match to TRBD1. The germline V gene encodes CDR1 SGDLS and CDR2 YYNGEE. The CDR3 is 14 amino acids. With V trimmed by 4 bases and J by 5 bases, 6 bases remained unmatched. CDR3 in DNA: TGTGCCAGCAGCTCGGGACAGGGCCGGACTGAAGCTTTCTTT. This encodes CASSSGQGRTEAFF.

As DNA, the CDR3 is TGTGCCAGCAGGACCCGAGACAGGCAGAACACTGAAGCTTTCTTT. Translation: CASRTRDRQNTEAFF. This chain uses TRBV5-4 with TRBJ1-1, with a weak D call TRBD1 (6 bases). The CDR3 spans 15 residues. Trimming stripped 5 bases from V and 1 base from J, with 15 bases between. Per the germline V gene, CDR1 is SGHNT and CDR2 is YYREEE (reference sequence).

CDR3: CASSQTGGFNQPQHF. The CDR3, as DNA: TGTGCCAGCAGTCAAACAGGGGGATTCAATCAGCCCCAGCATTTT. This sequence joins TRBV2 and TRBJ1-5; 8 nucleotides match TRBD1. The CDR3 has 15 residues. The V gene end was trimmed by 5 bases and the J gene end by 3 bases; junction bases not matched to a gene: 6. Per the germline V gene, CDR1 is SNHLY and CDR2 is FYNNEI.

This clone counts as medium-sized. J is TRBJ1-1 and V is TRBV30; no reliable D call. There are 15 residues in the CDR3. Germline V lookup: CDR1 GTSNPN, CDR2 SVGIG (reference sequence). With 3 bases removed from V and 0 bases from J, the gap between germline ends came to 14 bases. CDR3 sequence (DNA): TGTGCCTGGAGCGTAGGAGGAGTCATGAACACTGAAGCTTTCTTT. This translates into CAWSVGGVMNTEAFF.